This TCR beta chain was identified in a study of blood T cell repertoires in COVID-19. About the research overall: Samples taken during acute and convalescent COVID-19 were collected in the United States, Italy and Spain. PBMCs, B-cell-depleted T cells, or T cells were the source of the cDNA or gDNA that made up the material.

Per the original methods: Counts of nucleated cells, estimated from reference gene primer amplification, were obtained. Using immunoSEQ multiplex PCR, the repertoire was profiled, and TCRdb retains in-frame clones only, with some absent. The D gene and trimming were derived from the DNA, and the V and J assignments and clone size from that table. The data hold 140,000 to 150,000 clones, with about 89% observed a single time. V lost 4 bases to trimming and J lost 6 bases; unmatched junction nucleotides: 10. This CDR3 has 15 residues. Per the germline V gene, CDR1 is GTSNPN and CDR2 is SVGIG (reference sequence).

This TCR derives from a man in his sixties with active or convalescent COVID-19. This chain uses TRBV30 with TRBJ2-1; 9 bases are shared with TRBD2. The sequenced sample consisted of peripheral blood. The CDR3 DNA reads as TGTGCCTGGACCCCAGGGACTAGCCCGGGCAATGAGCAGTTCTTC. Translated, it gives CAWTPGTSPGNEQFF.